Listed below are T cell receptor beta chains from one sample, sequenced in a study of cytomegalovirus exposure and HLA in healthy donors. The data were produced by immunoSEQ multiplex PCR, yet TCRdb's version contains in-frame clones alone and is incomplete. The sample has roughly 54,000 clones; less than 85% are singletons. Material: PBMCs. These receptors were obtained from a woman in her fifties or sixties in good health and CMV-seropositive. The CDR3 runs from the conserved cysteine through the conserved F or W. A D gene is named only where the DNA matches it firmly. A row's size may be missing; if present it is once, few, many or a size class.

V gene: TRBV5-1; D gene: TRBD2; J gene: TRBJ2-5; clone size: few; CDR3 DNA: TGCGCCAGCAGCCCTCCCGAACCGGGGGGGTCGGAGACCCAGTACTTC; CDR3 protein: CASSPPEPGGSETQYF
V gene: TRBV4-3; D gene: NA; J gene: TRBJ1-3; clone size: few; CDR3 DNA: TGCGCCAGCAGCCAAGGTACATCCTCTGGAAACACCATATATTTT; CDR3 protein: CASSQGTSSGNTIYF
V gene: TRBV6-5; D gene: NA; J gene: TRBJ1-1; clone size: NA; CDR3 DNA: TGTGCCAGCAGTTCCCAGGTAAAGGATGGAGCTTTCTTT; CDR3 protein: CASSSQVKDGAFF
V gene: TRBV7-7; D gene: NA; J gene: TRBJ1-5; clone size: NA; CDR3 DNA: TGTGCTAGCAGCTTAGCGGTAGGACAAACCAGGTTGTTTAGCAATCAGCCCCAGCATTTT; CDR3 protein: CASSLAVGQTRLFSNQPQHF
V gene: TRBV28; D gene: TRBD1; J gene: TRBJ1-6; clone size: NA; CDR3 DNA: TGTGCCAGCAGTTTACCGGGACAGGGCTTTAATTCACCCCTCCACTTT; CDR3 protein: CASSLPGQGFNSPLHF
V gene: TRBV20-1; D gene: NA; J gene: TRBJ1-1; clone size: NA; CDR3 DNA: TGCAGTGCTGGCGCGGGGACTGAAGCTTTCTTT; CDR3 protein: CSAGAGTEAFF
V gene: TRBV5-1; D gene: TRBD1; J gene: TRBJ2-5; clone size: NA; CDR3 DNA: TGCGCCAGCAACCGGGACAGGCAAGAGACCCAGTACTTC; CDR3 protein: CASNRDRQETQYF
V gene: TRBV15; D gene: NA; J gene: TRBJ1-1; clone size: NA; CDR3 DNA: TGTGCCACCAGCAGAGAGGGGGGATATCGAGCTTTCTTT; CDR3 protein: CATSREGGYRAFF
V gene: TRBV6-5; D gene: TRBD2; J gene: TRBJ2-7; clone size: once; CDR3 DNA: TGTGCCAGCAGGACACTAGCGGATACCCCCTACGAGCAGTACTTC; CDR3 protein: CASRTLADTPYEQYF
V gene: TRBV18; D gene: NA; J gene: TRBJ2-7; clone size: NA; CDR3 DNA: TGTGCCAGCTCACCCCTTAGCGGAGGAGACTACGAGCAGTACTTC; CDR3 protein: CASSPLSGGDYEQYF
V gene: TRBV6-1; D gene: NA; J gene: TRBJ1-4; clone size: NA; CDR3 DNA: TGTGCCAGCCACCGGACAGCAGGGGATGAAAAACTGTTTTTT; CDR3 protein: CASHRTAGDEKLFF
V gene: TRBV29-1; D gene: TRBD1; J gene: TRBJ1-4; clone size: NA; CDR3 DNA: TGCAGCGTGGACCTTCGAGGGGGCGGATTGTTTTTT; CDR3 protein: CSVDLRGGGLFF
V gene: TRBV29-1; D gene: NA; J gene: TRBJ1-2; clone size: few; CDR3 DNA: TGCAGCGTTGCGCCGGGTTCCGCGGCTAACTATGGCTACACCTTC; CDR3 protein: CSVAPGSAANYGYTF
V gene: TRBV19; D gene: TRBD1; J gene: TRBJ2-3; clone size: NA; CDR3 DNA: TGTGCCAGTAGTATAACAGGCAGGGGGCTAGCAGATACGCAGTATTTT; CDR3 protein: CASSITGRGLADTQYF
V gene: TRBV4-3; D gene: TRBD1; J gene: TRBJ1-1; clone size: NA; CDR3 DNA: TGCGCCAGCATCAACAGGGGTGGAACTGAAGCTTTCTTT; CDR3 protein: CASINRGGTEAFF
V gene: TRBV4-3; D gene: NA; J gene: TRBJ1-4; clone size: NA; CDR3 DNA: TGCGCCAGCAGCCCGAGCAGGCGCCCTGAAAAACTGTTTTTT; CDR3 protein: CASSPSRRPEKLFF
V gene: TRBV29-1; D gene: NA; J gene: TRBJ1-1; clone size: NA; CDR3 DNA: TGCAGCGTTGTGTTGACTGGGGCCACTGAAGCTTTCTTT; CDR3 protein: CSVVLTGATEAFF
V gene: TRBV7-2; D gene: TRBD1; J gene: TRBJ1-2; clone size: few; CDR3 DNA: TGTGCCAGCAGTCCGGACAGGCTTAACTATGGCTACACCTTC; CDR3 protein: CASSPDRLNYGYTF
V gene: TRBV30; D gene: NA; J gene: TRBJ1-5; clone size: NA; CDR3 DNA: TGTGCCTGGAGGACAGGAAAGTATAGCAATCAGCCCCAGCATTTT; CDR3 protein: CAWRTGKYSNQPQHF
V gene: TRBV27; D gene: NA; J gene: TRBJ1-4; clone size: large; CDR3 DNA: TGTGCCAGCAGTTTCGGTCAGGCTAATGAAAAACTGTTTTTT; CDR3 protein: CASSFGQANEKLFF
V gene: TRBV6-6; D gene: NA; J gene: TRBJ1-4; clone size: NA; CDR3 DNA: TGTGCCAGCAGTTACCCCCCAGGGTCCAATTTCGAAAAACTGTTTTTT; CDR3 protein: CASSYPPGSNFEKLFF
V gene: TRBV11-2; D gene: TRBD2; J gene: TRBJ2-5; clone size: NA; CDR3 DNA: TGTGCCAGCAGCCCGGGGGGGTTAGCGGGGGCGGGAGAGACCCAGTACTTC; CDR3 protein: CASSPGGLAGAGETQYF
V gene: TRBV21-1; D gene: NA; J gene: TRBJ1-4; clone size: NA; CDR3 DNA: TGTGCCAGCAGCCGGGGGCCGGGACTAGGTGGTGAAAAACTGTTTTTT; CDR3 protein: CASSRGPGLGGEKLFF
V gene: TRBV4-1; D gene: NA; J gene: TRBJ2-2; clone size: NA; CDR3 DNA: TGCGCCAGCAGCAATGACTGGCTAGCCGGGGCGAACACCGGGGAGCTGTTTTTT; CDR3 protein: CASSNDWLAGANTGELFF
V gene: TRBV11-3; D gene: NA; J gene: TRBJ2-7; clone size: NA; CDR3 DNA: TGTGCCAGCAGCTTGGCGGGGAATACCTACGAGCAGTACTTC; CDR3 protein: CASSLAGNTYEQYF
V gene: TRBV5-1; D gene: TRBD1; J gene: TRBJ2-7; clone size: NA; CDR3 DNA: TGCGCCAGCAGCTTGTCAGGGGGTCGCCCCTACGAGCAGTACTTC; CDR3 protein: CASSLSGGRPYEQYF
V gene: TRBV5-6; D gene: TRBD1; J gene: TRBJ1-3; clone size: NA; CDR3 DNA: TGTGCCAGCAGCTTTGGGGGACAGAGTTTCTCTGGAAACACCATATATTTT; CDR3 protein: CASSFGGQSFSGNTIYF
V gene: TRBV5-6; D gene: NA; J gene: TRBJ2-2; clone size: NA; CDR3 DNA: TGTGCCAGCAGCTTGGGACCGCCTCAGGGCGGGGAGCTGTTTTTT; CDR3 protein: CASSLGPPQGGELFF
V gene: TRBV29-1; D gene: TRBD2; J gene: TRBJ2-2; clone size: NA; CDR3 DNA: TGCAGCGTTGGGCTAGCGGGGGGTAATGCCGGGGAGCTGTTTTTT; CDR3 protein: CSVGLAGGNAGELFF
V gene: TRBV2; D gene: TRBD1; J gene: TRBJ2-3; clone size: NA; CDR3 DNA: TGTGCCAGCAGAAAGGGACAGGGCCCAGATACGCAGTATTTT; CDR3 protein: CASRKGQGPDTQYF
V gene: TRBV7-9; D gene: NA; J gene: TRBJ2-1; clone size: NA; CDR3 DNA: TGTGCCAGCAGCTTAGTCGCACTAGTAAATGAGCAGTTCTTC; CDR3 protein: CASSLVALVNEQFF
V gene: TRBV29-1; D gene: TRBD1; J gene: TRBJ1-2; clone size: once; CDR3 DNA: TGCAGCGTTGGTCCGGCCAGGGGGCTTGGCTACACCTTC; CDR3 protein: CSVGPARGLGYTF
V gene: TRBV11-2; D gene: NA; J gene: TRBJ1-2; clone size: NA; CDR3 DNA: TGTGCCAGCAGCCTGGATTGGGGGGATAATGGCTACACCTTC; CDR3 protein: CASSLDWGDNGYTF
V gene: TRBV21-1; D gene: NA; J gene: TRBJ2-1; clone size: NA; CDR3 DNA: TGTGCCAGCAGCAAAGATAACCGACAGCTTGGCCGGGATGAGCAGTTCTTC; CDR3 protein: CASSKDNRQLGRDEQFF
V gene: TRBV6-5; D gene: TRBD1; J gene: TRBJ1-6; clone size: few; CDR3 DNA: TGTGCCAGCAGTTACTCGACGGGGACAGGGTATTCACCCCTCCACTTT; CDR3 protein: CASSYSTGTGYSPLHF
V gene: TRBV5-1; D gene: NA; J gene: TRBJ1-2; clone size: NA; CDR3 DNA: TGCGCCAGCAGCTTGGGTTTGTGGACAGAAAATGGCTACACCTTC; CDR3 protein: CASSLGLWTENGYTF
V gene: TRBV7-2; D gene: NA; J gene: TRBJ2-5; clone size: few; CDR3 DNA: TGTGCCAGCAGCCTCCACATCCAAGAGACCCAGTACTTC; CDR3 protein: CASSLHIQETQYF
V gene: TRBV11-2; D gene: NA; J gene: TRBJ2-2; clone size: NA; CDR3 DNA: TGTGCCAGCAGCTTAGGACAGTCGAACACCGGGGAGCTGTTTTTT; CDR3 protein: CASSLGQSNTGELFF
V gene: TRBV6-6; D gene: NA; J gene: TRBJ1-1; clone size: NA; CDR3 DNA: TGTGCCAGTGAGGCCATAGGCGTTACTGAAGCTTTCTTT; CDR3 protein: CASEAIGVTEAFF
V gene: TRBV15; D gene: NA; J gene: TRBJ1-2; clone size: once; CDR3 DNA: TGTGCCACCAGCGGAAGACAGGTCGCAACTACTTATGGCTACACCTTC; CDR3 protein: CATSGRQVATTYGYTF
V gene: TRBV27; D gene: NA; J gene: TRBJ2-7; clone size: once; CDR3 DNA: TGTGCCAGCAGTCCTACGGCTTTTCCAGCGGTCTACGAGCAGTACTTC; CDR3 protein: CASSPTAFPAVYEQYF
V gene: TRBV7-8; D gene: NA; J gene: TRBJ2-7; clone size: NA; CDR3 DNA: TGTGCCAGCAGCTTAGTTCGGTTCGGGAACTACGAGCAGTACTTC; CDR3 protein: CASSLVRFGNYEQYF
V gene: TRBV9; D gene: TRBD1; J gene: TRBJ1-2; clone size: NA; CDR3 DNA: TGTGCCAGCAGCGAACAGGGGGCAAGTGGCTACACCTTC; CDR3 protein: CASSEQGASGYTF
V gene: TRBV27; D gene: TRBD1; J gene: TRBJ2-1; clone size: few; CDR3 DNA: TGTGCCACGCGGACAGGAGCGGCCAATGAGCAGTTCTTC; CDR3 protein: CATRTGAANEQFF
V gene: TRBV4-3; D gene: NA; J gene: TRBJ1-3; clone size: NA; CDR3 DNA: TGCGCCAGCAGCCAAGACAACACAGCTGGAAACACCATATATTTT; CDR3 protein: CASSQDNTAGNTIYF
V gene: TRBV29-1; D gene: NA; J gene: TRBJ2-3; clone size: NA; CDR3 DNA: TGCAGCGTTGTGCGGCAGTTTAGCACAGATACGCAGTATTTT; CDR3 protein: CSVVRQFSTDTQYF
V gene: TRBV25-1; D gene: TRBD1; J gene: TRBJ1-2; clone size: NA; CDR3 DNA: TGTGCCAGCAGTAAAGGACAGGAGTATGGCTACACCTTC; CDR3 protein: CASSKGQEYGYTF